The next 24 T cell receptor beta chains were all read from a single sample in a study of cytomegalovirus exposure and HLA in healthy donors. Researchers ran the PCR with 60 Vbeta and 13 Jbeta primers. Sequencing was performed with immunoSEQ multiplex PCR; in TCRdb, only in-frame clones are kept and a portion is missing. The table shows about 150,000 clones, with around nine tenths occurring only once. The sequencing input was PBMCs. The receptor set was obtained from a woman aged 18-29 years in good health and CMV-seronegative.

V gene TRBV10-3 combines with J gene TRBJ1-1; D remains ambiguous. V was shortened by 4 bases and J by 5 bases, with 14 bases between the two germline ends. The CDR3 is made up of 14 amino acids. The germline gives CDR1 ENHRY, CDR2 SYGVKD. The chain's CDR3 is CAISGSRGETEAFF. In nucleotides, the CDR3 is TGTGCCATCAGTGGGTCCCGCGGTGAGACTGAAGCTTTCTTT.

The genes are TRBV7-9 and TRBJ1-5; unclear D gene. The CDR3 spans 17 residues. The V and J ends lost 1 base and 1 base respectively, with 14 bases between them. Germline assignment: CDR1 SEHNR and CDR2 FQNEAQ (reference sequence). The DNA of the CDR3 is TGTGCCAGCAGCTTAGGGTTCGGGGAGCGGAGCAATCAGCCCCAGCATTTT. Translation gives CASSLGFGERSNQPQHF.

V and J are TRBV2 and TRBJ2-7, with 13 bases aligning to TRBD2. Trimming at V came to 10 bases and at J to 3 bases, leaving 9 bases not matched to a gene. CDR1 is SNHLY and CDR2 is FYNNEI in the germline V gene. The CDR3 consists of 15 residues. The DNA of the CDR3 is TGTGCCACCAATTCACTAGCGGGAGGGGACTACGAGCAGTACTTC. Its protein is CATNSLAGGDYEQYF. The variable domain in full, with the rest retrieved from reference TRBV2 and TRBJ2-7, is EPEVTQTPSHQVTQMGQEVILRCVPISNHLYFYWYRQILGQKVEFLVSFYNNEISEKSEIFDDQFSVERPDGSNFTLKIRSTKLEDSAMYFCATNSLAGGDYEQYFGPGTRLTVT.

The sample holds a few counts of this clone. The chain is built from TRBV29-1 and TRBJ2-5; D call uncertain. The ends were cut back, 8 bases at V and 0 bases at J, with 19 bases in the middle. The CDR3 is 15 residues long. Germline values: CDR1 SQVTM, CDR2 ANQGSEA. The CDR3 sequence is CSYSGLTGYQETQYF. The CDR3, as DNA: TGCAGCTACTCCGGGTTGACTGGGTACCAAGAGACCCAGTACTTC. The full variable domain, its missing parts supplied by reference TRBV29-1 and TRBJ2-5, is SAVISQKPSRDICQRGTSLTIQCQVDSQVTMMFWYRQQPGQSLTLIATANQGSEATYESGFVIDKFPISRPNLTFSTLTVSNMSPEDSSIYLCSYSGLTGYQETQYFGPGTRLLVL.

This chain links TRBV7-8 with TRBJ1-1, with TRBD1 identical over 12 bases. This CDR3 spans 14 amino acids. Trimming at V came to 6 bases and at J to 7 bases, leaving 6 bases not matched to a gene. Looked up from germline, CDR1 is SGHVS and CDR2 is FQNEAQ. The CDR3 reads CASSPGTGGLEAFF. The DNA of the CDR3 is TGTGCCAGCAGTCCCGGGACAGGGGGCCTTGAAGCTTTCTTT.

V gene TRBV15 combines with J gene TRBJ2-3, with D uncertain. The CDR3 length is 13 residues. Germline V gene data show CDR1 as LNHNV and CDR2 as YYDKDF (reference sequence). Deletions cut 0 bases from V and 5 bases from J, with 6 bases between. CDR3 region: CATSRDSVDTQYF. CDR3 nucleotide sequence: TGTGCCACCAGCAGAGACTCAGTAGATACGCAGTATTTT. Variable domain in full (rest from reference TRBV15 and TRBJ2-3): DAMVIQNPRYQVTQFGKPVTLSCSQTLNHNVMYWYQQKSSQAPKLLFHYYDKDFNNEADTPDNFQSRRPNTSFCFLDIRSPGLGDTAMYLCATSRDSVDTQYFGPGTRLTVL.

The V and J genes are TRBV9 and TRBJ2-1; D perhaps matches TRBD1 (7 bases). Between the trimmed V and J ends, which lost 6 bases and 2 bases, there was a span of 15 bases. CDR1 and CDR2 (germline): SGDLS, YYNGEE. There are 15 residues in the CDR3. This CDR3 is CASTQGGGAYNEQFF. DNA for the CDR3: TGTGCCAGCACCCAGGGGGGAGGTGCCTACAATGAGCAGTTCTTC.

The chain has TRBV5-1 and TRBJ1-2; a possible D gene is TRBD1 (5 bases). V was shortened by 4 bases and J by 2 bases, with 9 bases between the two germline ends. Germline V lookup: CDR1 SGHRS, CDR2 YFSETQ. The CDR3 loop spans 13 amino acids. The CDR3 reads CASSLRQNYGYTF. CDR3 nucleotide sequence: TGCGCCAGCAGCCTCCGACAGAACTATGGCTACACCTTC.

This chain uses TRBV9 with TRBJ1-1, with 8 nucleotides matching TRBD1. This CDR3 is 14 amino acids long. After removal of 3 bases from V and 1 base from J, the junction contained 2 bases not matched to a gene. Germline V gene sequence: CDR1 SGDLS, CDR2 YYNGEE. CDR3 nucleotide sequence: TGTGCCAGCAGCGCGACAGGGGAGAACACTGAAGCTTTCTTT. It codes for CASSATGENTEAFF. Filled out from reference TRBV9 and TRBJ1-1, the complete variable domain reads DSGVTQTPKHLITATGQRVTLRCSPRSGDLSVYWYQQSLDQGLQFLIQYYNGEERAKGNILERFSAQQFPDLHSELNLSSLELGDSALYFCASSATGENTEAFFGQGTRLTVV.

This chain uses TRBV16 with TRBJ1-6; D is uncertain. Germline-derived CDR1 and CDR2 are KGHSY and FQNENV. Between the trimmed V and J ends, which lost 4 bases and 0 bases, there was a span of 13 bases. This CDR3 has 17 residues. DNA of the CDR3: TGTGCCAGCAGCCGACCTGCGGGTAGCTCCTATAATTCACCCCTCCACTTT. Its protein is CASSRPAGSSYNSPLHF.

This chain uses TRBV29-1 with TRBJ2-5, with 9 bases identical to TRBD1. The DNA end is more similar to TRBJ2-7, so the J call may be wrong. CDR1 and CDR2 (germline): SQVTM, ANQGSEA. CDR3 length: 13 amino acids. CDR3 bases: TGCAGCGTGGGAAAGGACAGGGGATACGAGCAGTACTTC. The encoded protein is CSVGKDRGYEQYF.

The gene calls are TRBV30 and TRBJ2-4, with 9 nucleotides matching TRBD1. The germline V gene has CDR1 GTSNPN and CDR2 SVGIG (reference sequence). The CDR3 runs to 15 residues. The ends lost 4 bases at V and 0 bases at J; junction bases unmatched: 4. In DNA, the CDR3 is TGTGCCTGGACCCCGACAGGGGGAGCCAAAAACATTCAGTACTTC. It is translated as CAWTPTGGAKNIQYF.

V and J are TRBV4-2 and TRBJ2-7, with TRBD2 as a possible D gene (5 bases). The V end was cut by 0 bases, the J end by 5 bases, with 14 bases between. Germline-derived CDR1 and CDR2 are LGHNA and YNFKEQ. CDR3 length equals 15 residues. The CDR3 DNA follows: TGTGCCAGCAGCCAAGACCAGCAGCGGTGGGACGAGCAGTACTTC. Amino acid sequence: CASSQDQQRWDEQYF.

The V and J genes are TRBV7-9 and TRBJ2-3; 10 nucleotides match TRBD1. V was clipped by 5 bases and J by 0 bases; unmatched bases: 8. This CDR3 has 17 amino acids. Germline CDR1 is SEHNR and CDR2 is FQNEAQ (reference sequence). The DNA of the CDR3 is TGTGCCAGCAGCCCCGGGGGACAGGGGAGGAGCACAGATACGCAGTATTTT. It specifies CASSPGGQGRSTDTQYF.

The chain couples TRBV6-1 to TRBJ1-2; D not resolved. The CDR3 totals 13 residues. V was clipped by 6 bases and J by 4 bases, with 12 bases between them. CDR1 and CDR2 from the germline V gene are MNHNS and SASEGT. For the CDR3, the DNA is TGTGCCAGCAGGGGCAGTGTTCTCTATGGCTACACCTTC. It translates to CASRGSVLYGYTF.

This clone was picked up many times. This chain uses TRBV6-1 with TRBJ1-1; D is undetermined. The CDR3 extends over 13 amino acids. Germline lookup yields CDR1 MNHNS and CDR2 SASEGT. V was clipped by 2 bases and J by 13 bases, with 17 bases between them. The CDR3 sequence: CASSESESSPGFF. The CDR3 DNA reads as TGTGCCAGCAGTGAATCGGAATCCTCCCCGGGTTTCTTT.

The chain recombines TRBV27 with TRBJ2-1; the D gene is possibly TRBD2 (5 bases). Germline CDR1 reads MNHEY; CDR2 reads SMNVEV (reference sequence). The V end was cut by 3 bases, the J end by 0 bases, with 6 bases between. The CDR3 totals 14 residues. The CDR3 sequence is CASSFSASYNEQFF. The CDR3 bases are TGTGCCAGCAGTTTTAGCGCCTCCTACAATGAGCAGTTCTTC.

This chain's CDR3 is CAWSAQIAGNTIYF. CDR3 bases: TGTGCCTGGAGTGCCCAAATAGCCGGAAACACCATATATTTT. The chain is built from TRBV30 and TRBJ1-3, with D unresolved. The CDR3 totals 14 residues. CDR1 and CDR2 (germline): GTSNPN, SVGIG (reference sequence). The ends were cut back, 1 base at V and 4 bases at J, with 11 bases in the middle.

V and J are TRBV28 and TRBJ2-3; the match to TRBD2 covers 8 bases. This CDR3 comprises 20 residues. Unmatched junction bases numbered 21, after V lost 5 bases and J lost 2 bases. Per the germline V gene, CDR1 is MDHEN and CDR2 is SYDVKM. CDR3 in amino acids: CASSPLVSGKTREDTDTQYF. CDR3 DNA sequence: TGTGCCAGCAGTCCCCTGGTTAGCGGGAAAACACGAGAGGACACAGATACGCAGTATTTT.

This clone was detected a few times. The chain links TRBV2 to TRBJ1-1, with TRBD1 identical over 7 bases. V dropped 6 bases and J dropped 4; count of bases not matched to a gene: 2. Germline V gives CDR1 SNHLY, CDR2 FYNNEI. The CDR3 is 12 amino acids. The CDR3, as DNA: TGTGCCAGCAGCGGGGACAGCACTGAAGCTTTCTTT. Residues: CASSGDSTEAFF. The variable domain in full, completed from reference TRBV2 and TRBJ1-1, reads EPEVTQTPSHQVTQMGQEVILRCVPISNHLYFYWYRQILGQKVEFLVSFYNNEISEKSEIFDDQFSVERPDGSNFTLKIRSTKLEDSAMYFCASSGDSTEAFFGQGTRLTVV.

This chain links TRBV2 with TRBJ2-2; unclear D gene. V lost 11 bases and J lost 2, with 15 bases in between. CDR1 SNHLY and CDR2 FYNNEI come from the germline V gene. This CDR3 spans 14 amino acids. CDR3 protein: CASTAGSNTGELFF. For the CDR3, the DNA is TGTGCCTCAACAGCCGGCAGTAACACCGGGGAGCTGTTTTTT.

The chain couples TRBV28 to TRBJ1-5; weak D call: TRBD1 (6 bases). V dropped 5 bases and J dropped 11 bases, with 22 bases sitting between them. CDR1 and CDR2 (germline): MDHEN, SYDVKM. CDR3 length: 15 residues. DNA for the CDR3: TGTGCCAGCAGTCCGCCGCCTTACAGGGTAGTGACCCAGCATTTT. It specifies CASSPPPYRVVTQHF.

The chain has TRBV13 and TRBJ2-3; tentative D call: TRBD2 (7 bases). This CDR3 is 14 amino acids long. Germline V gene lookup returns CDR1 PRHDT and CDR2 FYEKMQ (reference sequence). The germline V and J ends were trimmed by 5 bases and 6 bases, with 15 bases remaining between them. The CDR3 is CASSRGGAGDTQYF. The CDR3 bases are TGTGCCAGCAGCCGAGGGGGGGCGGGGGATACGCAGTATTTT.

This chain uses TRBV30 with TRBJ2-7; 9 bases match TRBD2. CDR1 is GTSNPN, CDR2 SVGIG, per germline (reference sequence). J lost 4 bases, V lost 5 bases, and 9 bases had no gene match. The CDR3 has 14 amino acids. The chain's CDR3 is CAWDRGGAQYEQYF. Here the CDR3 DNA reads TGTGCCTGGGACCGCGGGGGGGCCCAATACGAGCAGTACTTC.